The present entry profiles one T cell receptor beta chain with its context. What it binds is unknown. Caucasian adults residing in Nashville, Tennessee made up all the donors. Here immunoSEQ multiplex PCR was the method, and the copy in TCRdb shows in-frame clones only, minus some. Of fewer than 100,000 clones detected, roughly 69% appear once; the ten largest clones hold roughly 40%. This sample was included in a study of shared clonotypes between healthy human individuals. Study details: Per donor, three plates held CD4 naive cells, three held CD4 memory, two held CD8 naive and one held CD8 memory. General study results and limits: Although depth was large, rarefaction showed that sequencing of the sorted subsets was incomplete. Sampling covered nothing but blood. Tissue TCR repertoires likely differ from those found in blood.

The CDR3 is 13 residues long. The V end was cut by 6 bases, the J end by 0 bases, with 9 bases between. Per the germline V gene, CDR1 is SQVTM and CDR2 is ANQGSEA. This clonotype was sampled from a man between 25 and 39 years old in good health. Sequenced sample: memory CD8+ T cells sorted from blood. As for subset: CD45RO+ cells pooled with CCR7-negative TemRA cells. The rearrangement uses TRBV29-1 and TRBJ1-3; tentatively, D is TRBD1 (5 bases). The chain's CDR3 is CSVRGNSGNTIYF. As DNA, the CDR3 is TGCAGCGTCCGGGGCAACTCTGGAAACACCATATATTTT.